The source of this TCR beta chain is a study of blood T cell repertoires in COVID-19. The CDR3 loop spans 16 amino acids. Per germline, CDR1 LNHDA and CDR2 SQIVND (reference sequence). Between the trimmed V and J ends, which lost 6 bases and 9 bases, there was a span of 21 bases. This clone was seen only a few times. The method was immunoSEQ multiplex PCR; TCRdb's version includes in-frame clones alone and lacks a portion of them. Altogether around 620,000 clones are present, approximately 90% being singletons, with the ten largest covering under 0.3%. Sample: peripheral blood. The chain is built from TRBV19 and TRBJ1-6; D remains unclear. The source is a woman aged 18 to 35 with acute or convalescent COVID-19. As DNA, the CDR3 is TGTGCCAGTAGGGAACGGCCCTGGGCCCTCGGTTCACCCCTCCACTTT. Its translation is CASRERPWALGSPLHF.